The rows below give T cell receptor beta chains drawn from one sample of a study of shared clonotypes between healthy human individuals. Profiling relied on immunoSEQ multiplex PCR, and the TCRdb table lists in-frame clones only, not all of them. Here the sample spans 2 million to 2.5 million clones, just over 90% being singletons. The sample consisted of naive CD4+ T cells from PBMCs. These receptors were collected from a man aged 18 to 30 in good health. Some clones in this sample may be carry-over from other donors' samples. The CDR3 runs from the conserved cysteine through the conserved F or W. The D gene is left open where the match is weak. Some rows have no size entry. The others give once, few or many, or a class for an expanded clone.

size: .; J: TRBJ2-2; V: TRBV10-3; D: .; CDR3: CAISERQYTGELFF; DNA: TGTGCCATCAGTGAACGGCAGTACACCGGGGAGCTGTTTTTT
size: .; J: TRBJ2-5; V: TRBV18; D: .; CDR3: CASSPGAAQVSPQYF; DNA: TGTGCCAGCTCCCCCGGGGCGGCCCAGGTCTCCCCCCAGTACTTC
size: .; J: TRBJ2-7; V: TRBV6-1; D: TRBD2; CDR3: CASSERLAGVREQYF; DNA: TGTGCCAGCAGTGAACGGCTAGCGGGAGTCCGGGAGCAGTACTTC
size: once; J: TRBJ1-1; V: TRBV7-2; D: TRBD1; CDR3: CASGWDRRNTEAFF; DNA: TGTGCCAGCGGATGGGACAGACGGAACACTGAAGCTTTCTTT
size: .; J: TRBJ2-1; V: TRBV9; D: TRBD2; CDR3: CASSVDSGRGNEQFF; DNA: TGTGCCAGCAGCGTAGATAGCGGGAGAGGGAATGAGCAGTTCTTC
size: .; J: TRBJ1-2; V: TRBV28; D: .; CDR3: CASSLLGNYGYTF; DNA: TGTGCCAGCAGTTTGTTAGGGAACTATGGCTACACCTTC
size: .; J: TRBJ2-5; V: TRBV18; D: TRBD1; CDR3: CASSRSTGRETQYF; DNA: TGTGCCAGCTCACGATCGACAGGGAGAGAGACCCAGTACTTC
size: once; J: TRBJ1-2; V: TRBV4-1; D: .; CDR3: CASSQGARYTF; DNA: TGCGCCAGCAGCCAAGGGGCCCGCTACACCTTC
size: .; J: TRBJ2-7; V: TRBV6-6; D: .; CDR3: CASSYSGRRYEQYF; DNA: TGTGCCAGCAGTTATTCTGGGAGGAGGTACGAGCAGTACTTC
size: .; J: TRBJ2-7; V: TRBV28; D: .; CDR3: CASRRDRGGTYEQYF; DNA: TGTGCCAGCAGGCGGGATCGAGGGGGGACCTACGAGCAGTACTTC
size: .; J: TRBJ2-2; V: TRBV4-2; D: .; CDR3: CASSQVAGNTGELFF; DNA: TGTGCCAGCAGCCAAGTCGCTGGGAACACCGGGGAGCTGTTTTTT
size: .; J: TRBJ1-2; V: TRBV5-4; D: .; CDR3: CASSPAELNWWGYTF; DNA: TGTGCCAGCAGCCCAGCGGAACTGAATTGGTGGGGCTACACCTTC
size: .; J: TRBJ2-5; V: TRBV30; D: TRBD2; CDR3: CAWSVRGGVETQYF; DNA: TGTGCCTGGAGTGTACGGGGAGGGGTAGAGACCCAGTACTTC
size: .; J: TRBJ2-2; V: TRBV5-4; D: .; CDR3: CASSLWGGELFF; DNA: TGTGCCAGCAGCTTGTGGGGGGGGGAGCTGTTTTTT
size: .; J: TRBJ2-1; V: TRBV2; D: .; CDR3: CASSGVSSYNEQFF; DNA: TGTGCCAGCAGCGGGGTCAGCTCCTACAATGAGCAGTTCTTC
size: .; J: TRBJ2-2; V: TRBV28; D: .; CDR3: CASSFHGENGELFF; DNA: TGTGCCAGCAGTTTTCACGGGGAGAACGGGGAGCTGTTTTTT
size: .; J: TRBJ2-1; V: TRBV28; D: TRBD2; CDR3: CASSLGRWMTGGSSYNEQFF; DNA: TGTGCCAGCAGTTTGGGGCGTTGGATGACTGGCGGGAGCTCCTACAATGAGCAGTTCTTC
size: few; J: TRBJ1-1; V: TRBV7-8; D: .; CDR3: CASSNEGDTEAFF; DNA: TGTGCCAGCAGCAATGAGGGGGACACTGAAGCTTTCTTT
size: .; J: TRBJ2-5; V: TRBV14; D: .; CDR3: CASSQRLEVGQETQYF; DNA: TGTGCCAGCAGCCAAAGGCTGGAAGTGGGGCAAGAGACCCAGTACTTC
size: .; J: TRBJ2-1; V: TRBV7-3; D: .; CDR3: CASSSTAGSYNEQFF; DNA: TGTGCCAGCAGCTCCACAGCGGGCTCCTACAATGAGCAGTTCTTC
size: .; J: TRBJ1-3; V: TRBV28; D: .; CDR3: CASSAGGTAGNTIYF; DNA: TGTGCCAGCAGTGCTGGCGGGACCGCAGGAAACACCATATATTTT
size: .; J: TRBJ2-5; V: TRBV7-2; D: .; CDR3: CASSLSGDRQETQYF; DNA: TGTGCCAGCAGCTTAAGCGGGGACAGACAAGAGACCCAGTACTTC
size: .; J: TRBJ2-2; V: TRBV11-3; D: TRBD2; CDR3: CASMLAGGVVGELFF; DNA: TGTGCCAGCATGCTAGCGGGAGGTGTCGTCGGGGAGCTGTTTTTT
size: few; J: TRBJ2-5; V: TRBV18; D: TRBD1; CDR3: CASSPPGQYQETQYF; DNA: TGTGCCAGCTCACCTCCGGGACAGTACCAAGAGACCCAGTACTTC
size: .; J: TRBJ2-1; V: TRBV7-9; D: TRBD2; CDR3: CASSRQNQREPSEQFF; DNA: TGTGCCAGCAGCCGCCAAAATCAGCGGGAGCCGAGTGAGCAGTTCTTC
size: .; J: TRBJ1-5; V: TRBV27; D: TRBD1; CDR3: CASSPLGGPNQPQHF; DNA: TGTGCCAGCAGCCCTCTAGGGGGCCCAAATCAGCCCCAGCATTTT
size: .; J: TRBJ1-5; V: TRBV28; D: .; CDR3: CASRPRDRPNQPQHF; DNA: TGTGCCAGCAGGCCACGGGACCGACCCAATCAGCCCCAGCATTTT
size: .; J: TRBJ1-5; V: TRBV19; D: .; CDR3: CASSILGPHAGNQPQHF; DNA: TGTGCCAGTAGTATCCTCGGGCCGCACGCGGGCAATCAGCCCCAGCATTTT
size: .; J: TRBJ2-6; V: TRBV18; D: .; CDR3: CASSREGAGANVLTF; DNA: TGTGCCAGCTCCCGCGAGGGAGCTGGGGCCAACGTCCTGACTTTC
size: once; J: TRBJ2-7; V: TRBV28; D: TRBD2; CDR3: CASSPRLAGVYEQYF; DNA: TGTGCCAGCAGTCCCCGACTAGCGGGAGTCTACGAGCAGTACTTC
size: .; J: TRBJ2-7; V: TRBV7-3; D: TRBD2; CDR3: CASSLYGAGGPYEQYF; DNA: TGTGCCAGCAGCTTATATGGAGCGGGAGGGCCCTACGAGCAGTACTTC
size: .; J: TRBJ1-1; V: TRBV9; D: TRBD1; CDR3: CASSVGQGGEAFF; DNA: TGTGCCAGCAGCGTAGGACAGGGGGGTGAAGCTTTCTTT
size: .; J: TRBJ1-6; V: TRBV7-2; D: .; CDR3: CASSLDSPLHF; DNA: TGTGCCAGCAGCTTAGATTCACCCCTCCACTTT
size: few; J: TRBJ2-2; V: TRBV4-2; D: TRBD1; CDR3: CASSQSTGFATGELFF; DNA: TGTGCCAGCAGCCAATCGACAGGGTTTGCTACGGGGGAGCTGTTTTTT
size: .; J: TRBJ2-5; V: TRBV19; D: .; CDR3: CASRQGFQETQYF; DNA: TGTGCCAGTAGGCAGGGATTTCAAGAGACCCAGTACTTC